The 10 T cell receptor beta chains given below trace back to one sample, sequenced in a study of control samples from healthy donors and cancer patients. The table came from immunoSEQ multiplex PCR; TCRdb's copy has only in-frame clones and leaves some out. Among around 95,000 clones listed, around four fifths were seen once. Material for sequencing was blood. Receptor source: a man aged 25-45 years in good health.

The chain is built from TRBV12-5 and TRBJ2-7, with a tentative D call TRBD2 (5 bases). CDR3 length equals 16 residues. Per the germline V gene, CDR1 is LGHNT and CDR2 is FRNRAP. The V end lost 1 base, the J end lost 4 bases, and 17 bases lay between the germline ends. CDR3 sequence: CASGLARVVPGYEQYF. The CDR3 DNA reads TGTGCTAGTGGTTTGGCTCGAGTGGTCCCGGGGTACGAGCAGTACTTC.

V gene TRBV4-1 combines with J gene TRBJ1-1, with a tentative D call TRBD1 (5 bases). Per germline, CDR1 MGHRA and CDR2 YSYEKL. Trimming removed 6 bases at V and 0 bases at J, with 11 bases between. The CDR3 spans 14 residues. The CDR3 sequence is CASRGRTMNTEAFF. The CDR3 region has the DNA TGCGCCAGCAGGGGACGGACCATGAACACTGAAGCTTTCTTT.

This chain links TRBV24-1 with TRBJ2-6; D call uncertain. Germline V gene data show CDR1 as KGHDR and CDR2 as SFDVKD. The CDR3 loop spans 17 amino acids. V gave up 2 bases and J gave up 1 base, with 11 bases separating them. CDR3 region: CATSDYTSGSGANVLTF. CDR3 DNA sequence: TGTGCCACCAGTGATTACACTTCAGGATCTGGGGCCAACGTCCTGACTTTC.

The V gene is TRBV5-1, the J gene TRBJ1-4; D uncertain. CDR3 size: 13 residues. The germline gives CDR1 SGHRS, CDR2 YFSETQ. The V and J ends lost 1 base and 6 bases respectively, with 7 bases between them. This CDR3 reads CASSLLLDEKLFF. CDR3 in DNA: TGCGCCAGCAGCTTGTTACTTGATGAAAAACTGTTTTTT.

The sample holds a few counts of this clone. This rearrangement joins TRBV7-9 to TRBJ2-1, with D perhaps TRBD1 (5 bases). V was shortened by 5 bases and J by 1 base, with 12 bases between the two germline ends. The V gene's germline CDR1 is SEHNR and CDR2 FQNEAQ (reference sequence). The CDR3 runs 15 residues. CDR3 protein: CASSGRAWSYNEQFF. The CDR3 DNA follows: TGTGCCAGCAGCGGCAGGGCATGGTCCTACAATGAGCAGTTCTTC.

This clone was detected ten times or more. The chain links TRBV28 to TRBJ1-2; D is undetermined. This CDR3 region has 12 residues. Trimming shortened V by 7 bases and J by 6 bases, and 12 bases separated the two germline ends. Per germline, CDR1 MDHEN and CDR2 SYDVKM. CDR3 loop: CASTEGRNGYTF. In nucleotides, the CDR3 is TGTGCCAGCACCGAGGGTAGGAATGGCTACACCTTC.

The chain employs TRBV12-3 or TRBV12-4 and TRBJ1-5; D is uncertain. This CDR3 region has 13 residues. The ends were cut back, 3 bases at V and 4 bases at J, with 7 bases in the middle. The CDR3 DNA reads as TGTGCCAGCAGTTTCGCGGAGAATCAGCCCCAGCATTTT. This translates into CASSFAENQPQHF.

The chain links TRBV5-1 to TRBJ1-3; D unresolved. The CDR3 consists of 14 residues. Germline V gene data show CDR1 as SGHRS and CDR2 as YFSETQ. V was trimmed by 1 base and J by 2 bases, leaving 7 bases between them. The DNA for the CDR3 is TGCGCCAGCAGCTTGCTCGGAGCTGGAAACACCATATATTTT. Encoded protein: CASSLLGAGNTIYF.

This chain uses TRBV6-2 or TRBV6-3 with TRBJ2-1; D call uncertain. CDR1 is MNHEY, CDR2 SVGEGT, per germline. The germline V and J ends were trimmed by 2 bases and 0 bases, with 5 bases remaining between them. The CDR3 is 14 amino acids. The CDR3 region is CASSYAPSYNEQFF. DNA of the CDR3: TGTGCCAGCAGTTACGCCCCCTCCTACAATGAGCAGTTCTTC.

The rearrangement joins TRBV25-1 to TRBJ1-2; D not certain. Germline V gene sequence: CDR1 MGHDK, CDR2 SYGVNS. The CDR3 is 12 amino acids. The V end was cut by 2 bases, the J end by 8 bases, with 9 bases between. Here the CDR3 reads CASSEASLGYTF. CDR3 sequence (DNA): TGTGCCAGCAGTGAAGCCAGCCTAGGCTACACCTTC.